Reported below is one T cell receptor (beta chain). The data are from a study of blood T cell repertoires in COVID-19. Trimming removed 3 bases at V and 12 bases at J, with 15 bases between. This CDR3 spans 13 amino acids. Germline V gives CDR1 GTSNPN, CDR2 SVGIG (reference sequence). Only in-frame clones appear in the TCRdb table, and some are missing; sequencing was by immunoSEQ multiplex PCR. The sample has tens of thousands of clones, around 86% seen once. This chain joins TRBV30 and TRBJ1-6; D unclear. Sequencing used peripheral blood. The clonotype was recovered from a human donor in a cohort sampled during active COVID-19. The CDR3 DNA follows: TGTGCCTGGAGGGATTGGCAGGACTTACCCCTCCACTTT. This encodes CAWRDWQDLPLHF.